This TCR beta chain was found in a study of blood T cells in healthy people across ages. The germline V gene encodes CDR1 SGHKS and CDR2 YYEKEE (reference sequence). CDR3 length equals 15 residues. Findings and caveats of the study: The long-lived group displayed more naive CD4+ cells, plus higher diversity, than the aged donors did. Observed TCR beta diversity per million T cells went down as age went up. This fall followed a roughly linear course with age. Reliance upon unsorted PBMCs precluded definitive naive versus antigen-experienced comparison.

A note on this clonotype: Its antigen is still unknown.

A sample-barcoded 5' primer and a J-beta primer mix were used in a second PCR of about 6 to 12 cycles. Every individual sample yielded 3 million or more paired-end reads (each containing CDR3). Each CDR3 protein is one row after TCRdb ran MiXCR on the 5' RACE reads. This sample has hundreds of thousands of distinct CDR3 sequences, with 40% to 50% found just once. The V and J genes are TRBV5-5 and TRBJ2-7, with D perhaps TRBD1 (6 bases). TRBJ2-5 matches the DNA end more closely, so the J call is doubtful. The sequencing input was blood. This TCR derives from a man between 60 and 70 years old in good health. The CDR3 nucleotides read TGTGCCAGCAGCCAGGGGCCCCTGATGATGGAGACCCAGTACTTC. Amino acid sequence: CASSQGPLMMETQYF.